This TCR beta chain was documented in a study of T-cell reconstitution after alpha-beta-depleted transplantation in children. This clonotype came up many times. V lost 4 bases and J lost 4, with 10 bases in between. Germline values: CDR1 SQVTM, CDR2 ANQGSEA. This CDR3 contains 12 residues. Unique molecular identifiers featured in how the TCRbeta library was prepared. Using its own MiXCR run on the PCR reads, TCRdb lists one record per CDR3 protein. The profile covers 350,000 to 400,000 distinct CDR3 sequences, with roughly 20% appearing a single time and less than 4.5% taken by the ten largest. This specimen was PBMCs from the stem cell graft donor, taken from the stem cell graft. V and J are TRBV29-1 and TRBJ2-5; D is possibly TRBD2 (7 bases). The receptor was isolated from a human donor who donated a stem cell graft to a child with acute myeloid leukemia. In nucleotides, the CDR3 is TGCAGCGTTGGTAGGGGGGGAGAGACCCAGTACTTC. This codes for CSVGRGGETQYF.